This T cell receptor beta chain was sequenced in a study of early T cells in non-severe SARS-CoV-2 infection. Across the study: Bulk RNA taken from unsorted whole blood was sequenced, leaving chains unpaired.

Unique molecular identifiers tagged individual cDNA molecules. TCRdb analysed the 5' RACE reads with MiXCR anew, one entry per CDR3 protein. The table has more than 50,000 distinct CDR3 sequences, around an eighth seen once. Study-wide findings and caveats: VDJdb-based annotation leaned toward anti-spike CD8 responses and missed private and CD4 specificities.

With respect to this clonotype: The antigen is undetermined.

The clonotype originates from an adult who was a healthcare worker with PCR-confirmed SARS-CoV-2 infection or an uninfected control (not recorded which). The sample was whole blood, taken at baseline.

CDR3 amino acids: CASSHLAFGPRHQPQHF. The CDR3 DNA is TGTGCCAGCAGCCACCTGGCTTTCGGCCCCAGGCACCAGCCCCAGCATTTT. The V call is TRBV21-1, the J call TRBJ1-5; the DNA was not used to check the table's D call, TRBD1. TRBV21-1 is designated a pseudogene. This CDR3 region has 17 residues.